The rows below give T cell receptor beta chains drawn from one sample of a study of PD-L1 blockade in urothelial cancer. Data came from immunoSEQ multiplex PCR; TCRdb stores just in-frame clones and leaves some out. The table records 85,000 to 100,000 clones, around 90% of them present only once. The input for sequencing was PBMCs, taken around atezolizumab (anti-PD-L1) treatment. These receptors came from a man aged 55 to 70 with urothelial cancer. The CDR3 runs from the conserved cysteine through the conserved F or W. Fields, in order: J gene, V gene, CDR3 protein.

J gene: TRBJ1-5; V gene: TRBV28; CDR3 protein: CASSSRVYGNQPQHF
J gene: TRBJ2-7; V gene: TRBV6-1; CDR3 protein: CASSEDRGRYEQYF
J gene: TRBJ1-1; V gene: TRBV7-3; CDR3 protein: CASSLPQENTEAFF
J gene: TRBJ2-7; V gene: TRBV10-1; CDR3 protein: CASSDSGLSYEQYF
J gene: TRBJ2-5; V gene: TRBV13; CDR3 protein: CASSLRGSETQYF
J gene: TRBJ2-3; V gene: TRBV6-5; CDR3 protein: CASSPGQGQITQYF
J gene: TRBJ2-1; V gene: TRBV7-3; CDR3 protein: CASSLMGRGLAGGRNEQFF
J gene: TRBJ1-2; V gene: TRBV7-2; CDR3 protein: CASSLLSGFYYGYTF
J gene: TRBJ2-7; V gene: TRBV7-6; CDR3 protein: CASSLAPGSYEQYF
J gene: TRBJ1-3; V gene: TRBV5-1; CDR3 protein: CASSLRDSLSSGNTIYF
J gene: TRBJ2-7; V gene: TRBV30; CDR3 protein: CAWRRDGLEYEQYF
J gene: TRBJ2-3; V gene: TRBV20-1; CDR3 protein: CSAPLGDTQYF
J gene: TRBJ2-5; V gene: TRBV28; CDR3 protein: CASSLISSGRRQETQYF
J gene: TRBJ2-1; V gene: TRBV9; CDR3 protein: CASTKSGGRAYNEQFF
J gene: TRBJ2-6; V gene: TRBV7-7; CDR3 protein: CASAEGGTGVSGANVLTF
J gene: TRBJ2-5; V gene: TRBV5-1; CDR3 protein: CASSAQLGGSETQYF
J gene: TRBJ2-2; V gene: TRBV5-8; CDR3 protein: CASSRGTVTGELFF
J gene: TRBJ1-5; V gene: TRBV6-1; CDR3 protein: CASSHRAQHF
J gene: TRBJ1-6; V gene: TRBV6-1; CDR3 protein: CASSTGNSPLHF
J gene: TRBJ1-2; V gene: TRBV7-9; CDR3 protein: CASSLGTGELYGYTF
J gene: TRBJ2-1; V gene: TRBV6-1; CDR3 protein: CASTVLAGEGQFF
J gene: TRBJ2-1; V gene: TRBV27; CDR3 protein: CASSGGNEQFF
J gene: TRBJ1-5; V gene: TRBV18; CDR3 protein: CASSPFGGNQPQHF
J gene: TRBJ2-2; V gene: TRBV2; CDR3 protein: CASSIGQGAAGELFF
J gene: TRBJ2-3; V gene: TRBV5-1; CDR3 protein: CASSVQGGGPFTPLDTQYF
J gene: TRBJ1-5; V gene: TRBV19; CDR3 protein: CASSLQGAGNQPQHF
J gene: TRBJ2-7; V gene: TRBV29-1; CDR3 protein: CSVDPGGRDEQYF
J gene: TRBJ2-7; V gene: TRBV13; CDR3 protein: CASSLRLAGEGYEQYF
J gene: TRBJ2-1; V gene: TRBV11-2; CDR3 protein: CASSLGISGAYNEQFF
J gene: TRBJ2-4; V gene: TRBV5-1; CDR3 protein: CASSLPGGRVGTKNIQYF
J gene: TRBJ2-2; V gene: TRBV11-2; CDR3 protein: CASSFSLASTGELFF